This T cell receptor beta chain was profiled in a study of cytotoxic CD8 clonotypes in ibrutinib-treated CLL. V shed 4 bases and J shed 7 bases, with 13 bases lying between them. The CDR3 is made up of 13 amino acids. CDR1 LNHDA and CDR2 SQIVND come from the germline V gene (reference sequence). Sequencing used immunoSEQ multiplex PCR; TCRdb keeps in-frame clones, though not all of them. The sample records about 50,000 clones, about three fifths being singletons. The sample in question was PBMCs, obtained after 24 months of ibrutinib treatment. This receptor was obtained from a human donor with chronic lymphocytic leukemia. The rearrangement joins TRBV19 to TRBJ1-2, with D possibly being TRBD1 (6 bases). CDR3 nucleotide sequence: TGTGCCAGTAGTAGAACAGGGCGCGGTGGCTACACCTTC. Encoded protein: CASSRTGRGGYTF.